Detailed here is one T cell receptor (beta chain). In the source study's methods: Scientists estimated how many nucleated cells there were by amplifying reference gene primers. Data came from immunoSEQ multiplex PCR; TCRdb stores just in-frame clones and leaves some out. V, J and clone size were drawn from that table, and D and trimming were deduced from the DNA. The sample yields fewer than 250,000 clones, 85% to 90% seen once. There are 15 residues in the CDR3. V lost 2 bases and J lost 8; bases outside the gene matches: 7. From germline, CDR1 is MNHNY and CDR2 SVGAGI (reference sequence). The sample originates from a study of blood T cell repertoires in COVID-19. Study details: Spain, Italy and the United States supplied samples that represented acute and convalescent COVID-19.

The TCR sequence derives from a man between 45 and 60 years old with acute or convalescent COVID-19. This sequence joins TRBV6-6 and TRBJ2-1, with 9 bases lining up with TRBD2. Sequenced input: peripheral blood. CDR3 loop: CASSYDSGGSYEQFF. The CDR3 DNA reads TGTGCCAGCAGTTACGATAGCGGGGGTTCGTATGAGCAGTTCTTC.